This entry lists 12 T cell receptor beta chains sequenced from one sample in a study of identical twins. Via MiXCR, TCRdb re-called the 5' RACE reads, giving one row per CDR3 protein. The sample yields 510,000 or so distinct CDR3 sequences, nearly 15% seen once. The data also belong to a second study, concerning yellow fever vaccine responses in identical twins.

Sequenced sample: CD4+ T cells sorted from blood. These receptors all stem from a woman between 18 and 30 years old in good health.

The chain joins TRBV20-1 to TRBJ2-5, with 9 bases fitting TRBD2. V shed 0 bases, J shed 6 bases, and the junction held 5 bases outside the gene matches. This CDR3 has 14 residues. CDR1 and CDR2 (germline): DFQATT, SNEGSKA (reference sequence). CDR3 in amino acids: CSARDSSGAKTQYF. The DNA for the CDR3 is TGCAGTGCTAGAGATTCTAGCGGGGCTAAGACCCAGTACTTC.

The chain carries TRBV5-5 and TRBJ1-1; no reliable D call. The CDR3 covers 14 residues. Germline V CDR1 and CDR2: SGHKS, YYEKEE (reference sequence). The V end lost 0 bases, the J end lost 1 base, and 7 bases lay between the germline ends. In DNA form, the CDR3 reads TGTGCCAGCAGCTTGGTTCTTTGGAACACTGAAGCTTTCTTT. Its translation: CASSLVLWNTEAFF. Variable domain in full (rest from reference TRBV5-5 and TRBJ1-1): DAGVTQSPTHLIKTRGQQVTLRCSPISGHKSVSWYQQVLGQGPQFIFQYYEKEERGRGNFPDRFSARQFPNYSSELNVNALLLGDSALYLCASSLVLWNTEAFFGQGTRLTVV.

The sample holds a few counts of this clonotype. The rearrangement links TRBV5-1 to TRBJ2-5; 13 nucleotides match TRBD2. Germline lookup yields CDR1 SGHRS and CDR2 YFSETQ. CDR3 size: 17 residues. Losses at the gene ends were 2 bases for V and 5 bases for J; bases not matched to a gene: 9. Written as DNA, the CDR3 is TGCGCCAGCAGCTTTGCCGGGACTAGCGGGACAGGGGAGACCCAGTACTTC. Translated, it gives CASSFAGTSGTGETQYF.

This clonotype was counted at least ten times. The V gene is TRBV5-1, the J gene TRBJ2-1, with D unclear. Germline CDR1 reads SGHRS; CDR2 reads YFSETQ. The V gene lost 5 bases and the J gene lost 2 bases, with 14 bases spanning the gap. The CDR3 runs to 15 residues. The CDR3: CASSRGPAPYNEQFF. The CDR3 bases are TGCGCCAGCAGTCGAGGACCTGCCCCCTACAATGAGCAGTTCTTC.

This clonotype has ten or more counts. J is TRBJ2-7 and V is TRBV28; 8 nucleotides align to TRBD2. The CDR3 sequence is 15 residues long. The germline V gene has CDR1 MDHEN and CDR2 SYDVKM. Trimming at V came to 7 bases and at J to 4 bases, leaving 12 bases not matched to a gene. CDR3 residues: CASTPPRPSGYEQYF. In nucleotides, the CDR3 is TGTGCCAGCACTCCCCCTCGCCCTAGCGGGTACGAGCAGTACTTC.

This clonotype was seen only a few times. This chain uses TRBV5-1 with TRBJ2-2; 7 bases map to TRBD1. Germline loops: CDR1 SGHRS, CDR2 YFSETQ. The V gene end was trimmed by 3 bases and the J gene end by 5 bases; junction bases not matched to a gene: 10. CDR3 length equals 16 residues. Here the CDR3 DNA reads TGCGCCAGCAGCTCTACCGGACAGGCAGGGACCGGGGAGCTGTTTTTT. This gives the protein CASSSTGQAGTGELFF.

This clonotype was seen a handful of times. As the CDR3 is not closed by the conserved phenylalanine or tryptophan, this likely results from a read error. No DNA is shown, since the ends of the CDR3 on it are uncertain; the CDR3 is the one TCRdb lists. This chain uses TRBV5-1 with TRBJ2-3; the D call of TRBD1 is as the table states it, not checked on the DNA. CDR1 and CDR2 from the germline V gene are SGHRS and YFSETQ. The CDR3 numbers 14 amino acids, ends counted. The CDR3 region is CASSPVGGHEGLMV.

This clonotype showed up just a few times. CDR3 in amino acids: CASSFSLAGGPTVLGEQFF. The CDR3 DNA reads as TGCGCCAGCAGCTTCTCACTAGCGGGAGGGCCTACCGTTTTGGGTGAGCAGTTCTTC. The chain recombines TRBV5-1 with TRBJ2-1; 13 bases map to TRBD2. The CDR3 is 19 amino acids. Germline CDR1 SGHRS, CDR2 YFSETQ. With V trimmed by 2 bases and J by 9 bases, 17 bases remained unmatched. Complete variable domain (other parts from reference TRBV5-1 and TRBJ2-1): KAGVTQTPRYLIKTRGQQVTLSCSPISGHRSVSWYQQTPGQGLQFLFEYFSETQRNKGNFPGRFSGRQFSNSRSEMNVSTLELGDSALYLCASSFSLAGGPTVLGEQFFGPGTRLTVL.

This clonotype occurred a few times. The chain combines TRBV10-3 with TRBJ2-1; D gene unclear. CDR1 and CDR2 (germline): ENHRY, SYGVKD. The CDR3 length is 13 residues. V was trimmed by 3 bases and J by 7 bases, leaving 10 bases between them. This CDR3 reads CAISDKGINEQFF. CDR3 nucleotide sequence: TGTGCCATCAGTGACAAGGGCATAAATGAGCAGTTCTTC.

This clonotype has a handful of counts. The rearrangement joins TRBV7-8 to TRBJ2-4; 7 nucleotides agree with TRBD1. The CDR3 has 14 residues. Trimming removed 5 bases from V and 4 bases from J; junction bases left unmatched: 5. Germline values: CDR1 SGHVS, CDR2 FQNEAQ. The CDR3, as DNA: TGTGCCAGCAGCACAAGGACAGGAAAAAACATTCAGTACTTC. Protein sequence: CASSTRTGKNIQYF.

The V and J genes are TRBV6-1 and TRBJ1-4; D may be TRBD1 (5 bases). In germline, CDR1 is MNHNS, CDR2 SASEGT. Trimming took 6 bases from V and 4 from J, leaving 15 bases between them. The CDR3 covers 15 residues. The CDR3 coding sequence is TGTGCCAGCAGCAGATCAGGGTCGGGTAATGAAAAACTGTTTTTT. Protein sequence: CASSRSGSGNEKLFF.

This clonotype came up a few times. The chain recombines TRBV20-1 with TRBJ1-2; no reliable D call. Germline CDR1 reads DFQATT; CDR2 reads SNEGSKA (reference sequence). The CDR3 loop spans 11 amino acids. Between the trimmed V and J ends, which lost 3 bases and 8 bases, there was a span of 10 bases. CDR3 nucleotides: TGCAGTGCTAGGAAGACGGGGGGCTACACCTTC. Protein product: CSARKTGGYTF.